This TCR beta chain appears in the sequencing data of a study of blood T cell repertoires in COVID-19. Trimming took 2 bases from V and 5 from J; bases not matched to a gene: 4. CDR1 is LNHDA and CDR2 is SQIVND in the germline V gene (reference sequence). This CDR3 is 15 amino acids long. Using immunoSEQ multiplex PCR, the repertoire was profiled, and TCRdb retains in-frame clones only, with some absent. The sample contains 150,000 to 200,000 clones, 65% to 90% of which appear only once. The material sequenced was PBMCs or T cells enriched from blood (not recorded which). V usage is TRBV19 and J usage is TRBJ1-5; 9 bases line up with TRBD1. The source of this sequence is a woman in her sixties or seventies with acute COVID-19. Written as DNA, the CDR3 is TGTGCCAGTAGTATAACAGGGGGCAACTATCAGCCCCAGCATTTT. It codes for CASSITGGNYQPQHF.